Listed here is a single TCR beta chain. Its antigen is not identified. This sample was included in a study of cytomegalovirus exposure and HLA in healthy donors. Findings and limits, study-wide: CMV antigen specificity was confirmed in vitro for a few CMV-associated chains. A later analysis found first-cohort TCR clusters tended to co-occur in the approximately 110 validation repertoires.

The data were produced by immunoSEQ multiplex PCR, yet TCRdb's version contains in-frame clones alone and is incomplete. The table lists 76,000 or so clones, approximately 95% of them singletons, with about 2.1% in the top ten. While the first cohort had fewer than 850 subjects, the donors belonged to the separate validation cohort of about 110 subjects. What was sequenced was PBMCs. The TCR comes from a woman aged 18-30 years in good health and CMV-seronegative.

The CDR3 loop reads CAWTLADTYEQYF. CDR3 in DNA: TGTGCCTGGACACTAGCGGATACCTACGAGCAGTACTTC. V is TRBV30 and J is TRBJ2-7, with 8 bases that match TRBD2. Germline CDR1 and CDR2: GTSNPN and SVGIG (reference sequence). The CDR3 sequence is 13 residues long. V lost 4 bases, J lost 2 bases, and 4 bases stayed unmatched. Supplemented by reference TRBV30 and TRBJ2-7, the full variable domain reads SQTIHQWPATLVQPVGSPLSLECTVEGTSNPNLYWYRQAAGRGLQLLFYSVGIGQISSEVPQNLSASRPQDRQFILSSKKLLLSDSGFYLCAWTLADTYEQYFGPGTRLTVT.